The rows below give T cell receptor beta chains drawn from one sample of a study of blood T cells in healthy people across ages. TCRdb called the 5' RACE reads again in MiXCR, with one record for every CDR3 protein. The table includes some 850,000 distinct CDR3 sequences, around 24% detected once. These data were also reused for a study on T cells of mothers and their children.

The specimen was blood. These receptors were obtained from a boy between 10 and 17 years old in good health. The conserved cysteine and the conserved F or W are not part of the CDR3 here.

v_call	j_call	cdr3_aa
TRBV3-1	TRBJ2-5	ASSQVVTGETQY
TRBV27	TRBJ2-5	ASSSRLAGLQETQY
TRBV5-1	TRBJ2-6	ASSLRVWSGANVLT
TRBV27	TRBJ1-4	ASRNEEKLF
TRBV20-1	TRBJ2-1	SAKRGGPCNEQF
TRBV12-3/TRBV12-4	TRBJ2-1	ASTPWGSSSYNEQF
TRBV3-1	TRBJ1-4	ASRGQAGGKLF
TRBV6-5	TRBJ2-1	ASSYSGPPGEGGRSMQF
TRBV3-1	TRBJ2-3	ASSQGPGLAGLTDTQY
TRBV6-6	TRBJ2-5	ASSYLQGVTVTQY
TRBV12-3/TRBV12-4	TRBJ2-5	ASSSLQGRERETQY
TRBV29-1	TRBJ2-5	SARLQQETQY
TRBV20-1	TRBJ1-2	SAKTGNYGYT
TRBV7-9	TRBJ1-2	ATAPRTGVGYT
TRBV5-5	TRBJ2-7	ASSSLPGSSCEQY
TRBV11-2	-	ASSLGRRWGPEQF
TRBV2	TRBJ1-2	ASVQRQGGGYT
TRBV11-2	TRBJ2-3	ASSHTSGGATDMQY
TRBV6-6	TRBJ2-7	ASSQRQDRVHEQY
TRBV11-2	TRBJ2-5	ASSLDYVVARKTQY
TRBV12-3/TRBV12-4	TRBJ1-4	ASSFTRPTNEKLF
TRBV7-2	TRBJ2-7	ASSPWGDRGEQY